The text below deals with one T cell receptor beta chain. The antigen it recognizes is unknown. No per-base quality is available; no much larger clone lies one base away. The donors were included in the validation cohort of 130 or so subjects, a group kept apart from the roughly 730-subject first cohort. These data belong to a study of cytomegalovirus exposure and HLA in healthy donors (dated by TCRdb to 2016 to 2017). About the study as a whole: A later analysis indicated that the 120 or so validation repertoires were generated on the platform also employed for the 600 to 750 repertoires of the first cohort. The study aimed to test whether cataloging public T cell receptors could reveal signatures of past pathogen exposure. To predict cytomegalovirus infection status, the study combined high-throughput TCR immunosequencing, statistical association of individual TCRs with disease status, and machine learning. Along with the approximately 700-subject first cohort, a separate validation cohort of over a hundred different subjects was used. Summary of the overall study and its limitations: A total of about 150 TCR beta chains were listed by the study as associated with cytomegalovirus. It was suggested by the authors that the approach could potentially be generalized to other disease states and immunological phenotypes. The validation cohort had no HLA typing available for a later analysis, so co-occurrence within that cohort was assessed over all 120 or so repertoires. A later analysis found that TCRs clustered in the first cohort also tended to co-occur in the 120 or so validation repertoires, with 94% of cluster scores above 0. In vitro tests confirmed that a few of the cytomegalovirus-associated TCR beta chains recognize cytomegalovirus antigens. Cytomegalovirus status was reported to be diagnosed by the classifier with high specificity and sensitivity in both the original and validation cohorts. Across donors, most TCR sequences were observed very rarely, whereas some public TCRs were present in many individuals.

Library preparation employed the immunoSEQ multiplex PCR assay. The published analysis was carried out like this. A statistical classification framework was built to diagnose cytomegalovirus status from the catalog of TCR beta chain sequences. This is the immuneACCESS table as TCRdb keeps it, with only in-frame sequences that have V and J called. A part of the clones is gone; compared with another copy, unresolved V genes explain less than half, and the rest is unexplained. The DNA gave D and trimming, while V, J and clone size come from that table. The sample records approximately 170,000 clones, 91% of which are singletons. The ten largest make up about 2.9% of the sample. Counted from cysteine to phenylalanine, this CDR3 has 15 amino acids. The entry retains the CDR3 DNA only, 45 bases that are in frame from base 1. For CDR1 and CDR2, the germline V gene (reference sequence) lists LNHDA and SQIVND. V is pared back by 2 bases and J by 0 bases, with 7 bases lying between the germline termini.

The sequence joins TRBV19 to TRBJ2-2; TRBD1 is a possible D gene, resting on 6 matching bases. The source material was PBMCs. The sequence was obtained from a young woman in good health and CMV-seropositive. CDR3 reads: CASSITGPNTGELFF. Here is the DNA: TGTGCCAGTAGTATAACAGGGCCGAACACCGGGGAGCTGTTTTTT.